The clone carrying this TCR beta chain has just one count. This entry is derived from a study of blood T cell repertoires in COVID-19. Across the study: Acute-phase and convalescent COVID-19 samples originated in the United States, Italy and Spain. T cells, B-cell-depleted T cells, or PBMCs supplied cDNA or gDNA.

In the study's own analysis: From reference gene primer amplification, estimates of nucleated cell counts were derived. Some clones are missing from TCRdb's copy, which holds only in-frame ones; the method was immunoSEQ multiplex PCR. V, J and clone size reflect that table, while D and trimming were determined from the DNA. The sample gives 200,000 to 300,000 clones, approximately 87% of which show up once; 5.5% to 8% is in the top ten. After removal of 0 bases from V and 0 bases from J, the junction contained 2 bases not matched to a gene. The CDR3 spans 16 residues. Germline V gene lookup returns CDR1 SGHRS and CDR2 YFSETQ.

The receptor's source is a man in his 60s with acute or convalescent COVID-19. Input material: peripheral blood. This chain joins TRBV5-1 and TRBJ2-3, with 9 bases matching TRBD2. The CDR3 nucleotides read TGCGCCAGCAGCTTGGATAGCGGGGGCAGCACAGATACGCAGTATTTT. Translation: CASSLDSGGSTDTQYF. Looking up the rest from reference TRBV5-1 and TRBJ2-3 gives the full variable domain: KAGVTQTPRYLIKTRGQQVTLSCSPISGHRSVSWYQQTPGQGLQFLFEYFSETQRNKGNFPGRFSGRQFSNSRSEMNVSTLELGDSALYLCASSLDSGGSTDTQYFGPGTRLTVL.